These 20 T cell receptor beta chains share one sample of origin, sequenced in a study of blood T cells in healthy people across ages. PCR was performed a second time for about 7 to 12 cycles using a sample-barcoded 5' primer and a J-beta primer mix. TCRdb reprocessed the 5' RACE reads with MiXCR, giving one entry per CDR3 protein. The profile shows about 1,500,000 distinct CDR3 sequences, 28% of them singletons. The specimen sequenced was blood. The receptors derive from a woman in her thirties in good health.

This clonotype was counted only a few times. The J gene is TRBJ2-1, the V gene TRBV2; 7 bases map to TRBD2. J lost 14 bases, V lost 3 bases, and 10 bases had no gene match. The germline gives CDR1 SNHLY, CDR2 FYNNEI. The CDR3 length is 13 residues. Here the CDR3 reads CASSEEQAGVKFF. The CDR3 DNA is TGTGCCAGCAGTGAGGAACAGGCGGGAGTAAAGTTCTTC.

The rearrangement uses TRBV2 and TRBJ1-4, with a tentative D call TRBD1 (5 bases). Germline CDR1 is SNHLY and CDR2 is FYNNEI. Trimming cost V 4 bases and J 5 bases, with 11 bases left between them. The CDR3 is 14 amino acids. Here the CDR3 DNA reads TGTGCCAGCAGTGCTAGGCAGGGAAATGAAAAACTGTTTTTT. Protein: CASSARQGNEKLFF.

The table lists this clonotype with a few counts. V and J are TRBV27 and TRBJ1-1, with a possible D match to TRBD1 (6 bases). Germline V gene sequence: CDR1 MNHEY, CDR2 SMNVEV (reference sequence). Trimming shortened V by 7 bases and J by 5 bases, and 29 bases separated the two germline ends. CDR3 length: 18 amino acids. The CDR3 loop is CASTQPGHNFTGWTEAFF. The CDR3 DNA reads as TGTGCCAGCACCCAACCGGGCCATAACTTTACAGGGTGGACTGAAGCTTTCTTT.

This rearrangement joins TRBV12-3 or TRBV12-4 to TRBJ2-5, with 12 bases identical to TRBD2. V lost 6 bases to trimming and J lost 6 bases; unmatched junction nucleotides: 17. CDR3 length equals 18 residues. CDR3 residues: CASSLGRASGGAVKTQYF. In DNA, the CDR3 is TGTGCCAGCAGCCTGGGGCGGGCTAGCGGGGGGGCCGTGAAGACCCAGTACTTC.

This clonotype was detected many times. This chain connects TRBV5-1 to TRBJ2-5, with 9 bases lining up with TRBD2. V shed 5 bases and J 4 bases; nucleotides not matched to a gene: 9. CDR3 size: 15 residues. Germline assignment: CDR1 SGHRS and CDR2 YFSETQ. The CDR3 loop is CASSLGSGGSETQYF. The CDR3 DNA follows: TGCGCCAGCAGTCTTGGTAGCGGGGGCTCAGAGACCCAGTACTTC.

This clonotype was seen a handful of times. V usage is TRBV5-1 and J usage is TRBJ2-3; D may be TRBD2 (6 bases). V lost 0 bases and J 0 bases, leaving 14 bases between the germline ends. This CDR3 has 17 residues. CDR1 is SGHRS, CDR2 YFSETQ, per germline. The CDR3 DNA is TGCGCCAGCAGCTTGGATTCGTCTAGCGTTAGCACAGATACGCAGTATTTT. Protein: CASSLDSSSVSTDTQYF. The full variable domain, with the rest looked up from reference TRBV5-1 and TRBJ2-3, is KAGVTQTPRYLIKTRGQQVTLSCSPISGHRSVSWYQQTPGQGLQFLFEYFSETQRNKGNFPGRFSGRQFSNSRSEMNVSTLELGDSALYLCASSLDSSSVSTDTQYFGPGTRLTVL.

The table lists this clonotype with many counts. CDR3 region: CASSGLAGDNEQFF. As DNA, the CDR3 is TGTGCCAGCAGTGGGCTAGCGGGAGACAATGAGCAGTTCTTC. The chain employs TRBV9 and TRBJ2-1, with 10 bases lining up with TRBD2. V was clipped by 5 bases and J by 5 bases; unmatched bases: 4. The CDR3 is 14 residues long. The germline gives CDR1 SGDLS, CDR2 YYNGEE.

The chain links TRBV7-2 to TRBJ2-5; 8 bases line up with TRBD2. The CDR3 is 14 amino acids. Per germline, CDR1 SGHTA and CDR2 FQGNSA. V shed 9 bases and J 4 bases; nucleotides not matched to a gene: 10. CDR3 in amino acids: CASRGAGVRETQYF. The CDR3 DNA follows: TGTGCCAGTCGGGGAGCGGGAGTCAGAGAGACCCAGTACTTC. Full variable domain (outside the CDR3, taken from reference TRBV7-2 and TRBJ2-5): GAGVSQSPSNKVTEKGKDVELRCDPISGHTALYWYRQSLGQGLEFLIYFQGNSAPDKSGLPSDRFSAERTGGSVSTLTIQRTQQEDSAVYLCASRGAGVRETQYFGPGTRLLVL.

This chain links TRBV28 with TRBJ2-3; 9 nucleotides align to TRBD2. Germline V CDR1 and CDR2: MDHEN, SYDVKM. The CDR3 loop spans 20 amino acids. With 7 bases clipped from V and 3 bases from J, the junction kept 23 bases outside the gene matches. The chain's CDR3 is CASTQWGAGLAGSRTDTQYF. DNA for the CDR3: TGTGCCAGCACCCAGTGGGGGGCAGGGCTAGCGGGATCGAGAACAGATACGCAGTATTTT.

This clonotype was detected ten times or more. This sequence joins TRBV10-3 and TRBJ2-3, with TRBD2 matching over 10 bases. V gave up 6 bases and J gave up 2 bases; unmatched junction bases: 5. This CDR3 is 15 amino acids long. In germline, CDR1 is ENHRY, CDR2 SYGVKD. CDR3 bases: TGTGCCATCAGCCGACTAGCGGGCTTCACAGATACGCAGTATTTT. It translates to CAISRLAGFTDTQYF.

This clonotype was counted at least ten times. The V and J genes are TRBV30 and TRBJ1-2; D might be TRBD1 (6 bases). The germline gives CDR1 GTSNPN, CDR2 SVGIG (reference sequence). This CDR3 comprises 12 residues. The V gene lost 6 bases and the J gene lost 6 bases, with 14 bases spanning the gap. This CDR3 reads CACSNRDNGYTF. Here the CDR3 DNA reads TGTGCCTGCAGCAACAGGGATAATGGCTACACCTTC. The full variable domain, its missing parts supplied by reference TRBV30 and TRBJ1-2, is SQTIHQWPATLVQPVGSPLSLECTVEGTSNPNLYWYRQAAGRGLQLLFYSVGIGQISSEVPQNLSASRPQDRQFILSSKKLLLSDSGFYLCACSNRDNGYTFGSGTRLTVV.

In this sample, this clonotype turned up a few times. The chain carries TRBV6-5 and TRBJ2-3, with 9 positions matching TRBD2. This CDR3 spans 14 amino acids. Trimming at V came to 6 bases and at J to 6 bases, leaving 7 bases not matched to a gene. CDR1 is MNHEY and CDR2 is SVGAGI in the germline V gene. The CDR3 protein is CASRKAGGTDTQYF. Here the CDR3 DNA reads TGTGCCAGCAGAAAGGCGGGGGGGACCGATACGCAGTATTTT.

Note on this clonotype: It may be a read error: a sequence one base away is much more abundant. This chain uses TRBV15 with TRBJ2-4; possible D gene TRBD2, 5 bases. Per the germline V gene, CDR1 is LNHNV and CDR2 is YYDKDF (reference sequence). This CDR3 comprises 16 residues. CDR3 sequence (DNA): TGTGCCACCTCCAGCCAATCCTATCTAGCCAAAAACACTCAGTACTTC. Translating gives CATSSQSYLAKNTQYF.

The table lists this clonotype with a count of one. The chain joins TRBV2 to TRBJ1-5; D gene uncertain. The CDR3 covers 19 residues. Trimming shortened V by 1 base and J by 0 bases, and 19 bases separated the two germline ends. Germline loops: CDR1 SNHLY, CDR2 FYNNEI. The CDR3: CASSEGWNKWDVSNQPQHF. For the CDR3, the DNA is TGTGCCAGCAGTGAAGGTTGGAACAAGTGGGATGTTAGCAATCAGCCCCAGCATTTT. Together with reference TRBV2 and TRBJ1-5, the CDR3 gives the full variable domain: EPEVTQTPSHQVTQMGQEVILRCVPISNHLYFYWYRQILGQKVEFLVSFYNNEISEKSEIFDDQFSVERPDGSNFTLKIRSTKLEDSAMYFCASSEGWNKWDVSNQPQHFGDGTRLSIL.

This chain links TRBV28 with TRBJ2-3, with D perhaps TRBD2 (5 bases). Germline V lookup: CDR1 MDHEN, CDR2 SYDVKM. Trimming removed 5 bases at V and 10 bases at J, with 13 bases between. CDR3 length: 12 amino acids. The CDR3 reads CASSRYYGAQYF. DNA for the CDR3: TGTGCCAGCAGTCGCTACTACGGGGCGCAGTATTTT.

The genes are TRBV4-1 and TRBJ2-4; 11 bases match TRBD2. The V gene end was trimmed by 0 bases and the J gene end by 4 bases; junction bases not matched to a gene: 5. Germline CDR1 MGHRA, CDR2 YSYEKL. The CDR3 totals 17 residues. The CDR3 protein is CASSQESLAGAKNIQYF. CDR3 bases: TGCGCCAGCAGCCAAGAGTCACTAGCGGGGGCGAAAAACATTCAGTACTTC.

Here the CDR3 reads CASSLFGGFQETQYF. The CDR3 DNA sequence: TGTGCCAGCAGCTTATTCGGGGGGTTCCAAGAGACCCAGTACTTC. J is TRBJ2-5 and V is TRBV7-2, with 7 nucleotides matching TRBD2. J was trimmed by 1 base and V by 2 bases; bases with no gene match: 4. The germline V gene has CDR1 SGHTA and CDR2 FQGNSA. This CDR3 has 15 amino acids. Filled out from reference TRBV7-2 and TRBJ2-5, the complete variable domain reads GAGVSQSPSNKVTEKGKDVELRCDPISGHTALYWYRQSLGQGLEFLIYFQGNSAPDKSGLPSDRFSAERTGGSVSTLTIQRTQQEDSAVYLCASSLFGGFQETQYFGPGTRLLVL.

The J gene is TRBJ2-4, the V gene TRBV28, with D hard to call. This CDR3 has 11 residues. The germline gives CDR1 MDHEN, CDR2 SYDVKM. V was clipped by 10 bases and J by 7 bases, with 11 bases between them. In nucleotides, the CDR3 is TGTGCCACGACGGCCCCGAACATTCAGTACTTC. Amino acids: CATTAPNIQYF.

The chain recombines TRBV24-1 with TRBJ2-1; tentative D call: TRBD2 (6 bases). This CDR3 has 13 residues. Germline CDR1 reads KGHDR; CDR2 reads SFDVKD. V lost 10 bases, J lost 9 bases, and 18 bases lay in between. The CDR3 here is CATAGTAASEQFF. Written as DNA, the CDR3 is TGTGCCACAGCCGGGACTGCGGCGAGTGAGCAGTTCTTC.

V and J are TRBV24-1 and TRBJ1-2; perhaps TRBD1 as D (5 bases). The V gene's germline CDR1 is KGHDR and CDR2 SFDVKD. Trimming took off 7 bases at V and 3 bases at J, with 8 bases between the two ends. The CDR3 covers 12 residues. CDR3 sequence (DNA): TGTGCCACCAGGGGGCGCGACTATGGCTACACCTTC. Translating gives CATRGRDYGYTF.